The source of this T cell receptor (beta chain) is a study of T cell repertoires in cytomegalovirus infection. The CDR3 totals 14 residues. V shed 2 bases and J shed 8 bases, with 13 bases lying between them. Germline V gives CDR1 LGHDT, CDR2 YNNKEL (reference sequence). As regards this clonotype: Antigen: not known.

TCRdb re-called the reads through MiXCR, storing one row per CDR3 protein. This sample yields about 340,000 distinct CDR3 sequences, of which 25% to 35% are seen a single time; about 20% belongs to the top ten. This TCR came from a human donor in good health (CMV status not recorded). Some clones in this sample may be carry-over from other donors' samples. The input for sequencing was cultured PBMCs, taken from culture after CMV antigen stimulation. The gene calls are TRBV3-1 and TRBJ2-1; D remains ambiguous. CDR3 DNA: TGTGCCAGCAGCCAAAATGCGGATGCGGATGAGCAGTTCTTC. Protein product: CASSQNADADEQFF.